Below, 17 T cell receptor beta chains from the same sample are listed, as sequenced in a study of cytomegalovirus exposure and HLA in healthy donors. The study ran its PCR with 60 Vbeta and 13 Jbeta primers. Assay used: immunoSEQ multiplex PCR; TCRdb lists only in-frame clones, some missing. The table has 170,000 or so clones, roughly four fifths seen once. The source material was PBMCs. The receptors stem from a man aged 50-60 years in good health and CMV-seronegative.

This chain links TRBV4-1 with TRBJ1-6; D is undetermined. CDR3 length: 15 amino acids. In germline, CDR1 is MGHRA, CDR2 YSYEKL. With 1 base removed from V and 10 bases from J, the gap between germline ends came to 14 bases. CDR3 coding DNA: TGCGCCAGCAGCCAAGTTCCTGGGCCTGGATCACCCCTCCACTTT. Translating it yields CASSQVPGPGSPLHF.

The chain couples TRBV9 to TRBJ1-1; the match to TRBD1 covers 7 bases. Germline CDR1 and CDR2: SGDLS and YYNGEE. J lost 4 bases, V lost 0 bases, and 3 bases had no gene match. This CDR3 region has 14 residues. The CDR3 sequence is CASSVVAGGTEAFF. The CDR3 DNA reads TGTGCCAGCAGCGTAGTTGCAGGGGGCACTGAAGCTTTCTTT.

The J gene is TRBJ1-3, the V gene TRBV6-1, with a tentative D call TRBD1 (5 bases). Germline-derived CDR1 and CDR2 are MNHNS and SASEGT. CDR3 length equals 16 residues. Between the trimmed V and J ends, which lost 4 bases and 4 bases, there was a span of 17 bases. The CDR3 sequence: CASSAVQEGVGNTIYF. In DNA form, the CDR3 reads TGTGCCAGCAGTGCCGTACAGGAGGGCGTCGGAAACACCATATATTTT.

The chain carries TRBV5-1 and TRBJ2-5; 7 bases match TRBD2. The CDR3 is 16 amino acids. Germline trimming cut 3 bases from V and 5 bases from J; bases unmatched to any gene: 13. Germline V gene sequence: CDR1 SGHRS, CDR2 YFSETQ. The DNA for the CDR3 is TGCGCCAGCAGCTCTCGGGAGCGGGGCGTGGGGGAGACCCAGTACTTC. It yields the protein CASSSRERGVGETQYF.

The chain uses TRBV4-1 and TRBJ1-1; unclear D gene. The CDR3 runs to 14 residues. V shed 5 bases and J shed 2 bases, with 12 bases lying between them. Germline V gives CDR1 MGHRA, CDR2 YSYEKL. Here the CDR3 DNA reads TGCGCCAGCAGCTCACATCCATCAAACACTGAAGCTTTCTTT. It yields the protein CASSSHPSNTEAFF.

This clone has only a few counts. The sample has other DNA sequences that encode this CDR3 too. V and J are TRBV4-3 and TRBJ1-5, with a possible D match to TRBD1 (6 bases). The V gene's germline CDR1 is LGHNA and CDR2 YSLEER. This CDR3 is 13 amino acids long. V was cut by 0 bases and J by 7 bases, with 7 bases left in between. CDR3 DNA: TGCGCCAGCAGCCAAGACAGGGGCCAGCCCCAGCATTTT. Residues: CASSQDRGQPQHF.

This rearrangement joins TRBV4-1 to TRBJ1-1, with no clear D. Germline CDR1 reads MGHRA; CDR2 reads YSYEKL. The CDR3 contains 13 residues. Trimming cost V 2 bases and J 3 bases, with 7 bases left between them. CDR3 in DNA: TGCGCCAGCAGCCAAAGTAGAGACACTGAAGCTTTCTTT. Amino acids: CASSQSRDTEAFF.

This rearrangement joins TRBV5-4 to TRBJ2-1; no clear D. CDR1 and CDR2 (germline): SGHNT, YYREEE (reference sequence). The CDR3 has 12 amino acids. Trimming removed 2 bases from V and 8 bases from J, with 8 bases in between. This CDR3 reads CASSFNFYEQFF. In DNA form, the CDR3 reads TGTGCCAGCAGCTTTAATTTCTATGAGCAGTTCTTC.

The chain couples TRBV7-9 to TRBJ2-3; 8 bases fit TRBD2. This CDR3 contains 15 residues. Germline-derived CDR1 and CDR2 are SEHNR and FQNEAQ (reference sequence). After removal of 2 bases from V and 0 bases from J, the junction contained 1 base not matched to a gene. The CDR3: CASSLPSGSTDTQYF. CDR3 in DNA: TGTGCCAGCAGCTTACCTAGCGGGAGCACAGATACGCAGTATTTT.

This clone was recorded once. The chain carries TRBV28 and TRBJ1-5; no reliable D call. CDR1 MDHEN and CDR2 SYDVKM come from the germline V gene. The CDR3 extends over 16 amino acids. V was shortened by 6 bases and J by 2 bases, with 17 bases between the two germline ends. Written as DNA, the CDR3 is TGTGCCAGCAGCTCCTCTGGTCCCGGAGGCAATCAGCCCCAGCATTTT. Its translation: CASSSSGPGGNQPQHF.

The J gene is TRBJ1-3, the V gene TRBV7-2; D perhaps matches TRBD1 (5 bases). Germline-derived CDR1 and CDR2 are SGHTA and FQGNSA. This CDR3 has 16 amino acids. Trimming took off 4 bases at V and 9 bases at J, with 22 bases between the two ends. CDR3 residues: CASSWTQPELMSTIYF. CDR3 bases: TGTGCCAGCAGCTGGACACAGCCGGAATTGATGAGCACCATATATTTT.

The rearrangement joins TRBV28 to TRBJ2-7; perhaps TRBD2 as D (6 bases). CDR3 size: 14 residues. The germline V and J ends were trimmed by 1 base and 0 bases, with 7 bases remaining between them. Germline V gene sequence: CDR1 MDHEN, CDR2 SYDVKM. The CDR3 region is CASSLYGSSYEQYF. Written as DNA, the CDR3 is TGTGCCAGCAGTTTATACGGGAGCTCCTACGAGCAGTACTTC.

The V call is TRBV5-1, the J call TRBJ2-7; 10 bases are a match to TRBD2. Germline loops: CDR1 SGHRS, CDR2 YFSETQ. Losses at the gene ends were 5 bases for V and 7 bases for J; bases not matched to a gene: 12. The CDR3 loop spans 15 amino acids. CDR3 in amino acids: CASRVRLAGVGEQYF. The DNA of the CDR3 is TGCGCCAGCAGGGTACGTCTAGCGGGAGTGGGGGAGCAGTACTTC.

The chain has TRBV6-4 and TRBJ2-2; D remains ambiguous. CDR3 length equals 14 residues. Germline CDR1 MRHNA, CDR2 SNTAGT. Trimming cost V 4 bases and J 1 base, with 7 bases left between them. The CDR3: CASSVSLNTGELFF. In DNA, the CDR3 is TGTGCCAGCAGTGTTTCGTTGAACACCGGGGAGCTGTTTTTT.

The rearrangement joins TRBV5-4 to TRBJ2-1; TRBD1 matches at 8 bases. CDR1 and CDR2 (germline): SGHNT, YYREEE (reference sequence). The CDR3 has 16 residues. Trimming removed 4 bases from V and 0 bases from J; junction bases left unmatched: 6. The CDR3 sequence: CASSPLTGASYNEQFF. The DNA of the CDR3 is TGTGCCAGCAGCCCCTTGACAGGGGCCTCCTACAATGAGCAGTTCTTC.

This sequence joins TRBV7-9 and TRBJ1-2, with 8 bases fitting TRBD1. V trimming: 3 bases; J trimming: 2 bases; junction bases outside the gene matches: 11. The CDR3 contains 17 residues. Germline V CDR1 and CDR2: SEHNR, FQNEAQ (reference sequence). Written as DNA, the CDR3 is TGTGCCAGCAGCTTCCCGACAGGGGTCAGGGCAAACTATGGCTACACCTTC. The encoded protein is CASSFPTGVRANYGYTF.

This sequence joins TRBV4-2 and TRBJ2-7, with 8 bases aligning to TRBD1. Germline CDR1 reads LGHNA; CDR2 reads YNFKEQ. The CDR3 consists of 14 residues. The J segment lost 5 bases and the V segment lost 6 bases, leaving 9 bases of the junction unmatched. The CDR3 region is CASSKDREIHEQYF. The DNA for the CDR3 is TGTGCCAGCAGTAAGGACAGGGAAATCCACGAGCAGTACTTC.